The present T cell receptor (beta chain) was sequenced within a study of blood T cell repertoires in COVID-19. About the study: The United States, Italy and Spain were the sources of the acute and convalescent COVID-19 samples. Nucleic acid was either cDNA or gDNA, and it came from T cells, B-cell-depleted T cells, or PBMCs.

CDR1 is MDHEN, CDR2 SYDVKM, per germline. CDR3 length: 14 residues. V lost 2 bases to trimming and J lost 4 bases, with 11 bases between them. Original handling: The assay estimated nucleated cells by amplifying reference gene primers. Assay: immunoSEQ multiplex PCR; the TCRdb copy retains only in-frame clones and omits some. The V and J calls and clone size are taken from that table; D and trimming were inferred from the DNA. The sample holds about 190,000 clones, 82% seen once. The sample consisted of peripheral blood. The genes are TRBV28 and TRBJ1-1; D uncertain. This receptor was taken from a woman aged 60-75 years with COVID-19, enrolled during active disease. This chain's CDR3 is CASSLSQSSTEAFF. In DNA form, the CDR3 reads TGTGCCAGCAGTTTAAGTCAGTCCAGCACTGAAGCTTTCTTT.